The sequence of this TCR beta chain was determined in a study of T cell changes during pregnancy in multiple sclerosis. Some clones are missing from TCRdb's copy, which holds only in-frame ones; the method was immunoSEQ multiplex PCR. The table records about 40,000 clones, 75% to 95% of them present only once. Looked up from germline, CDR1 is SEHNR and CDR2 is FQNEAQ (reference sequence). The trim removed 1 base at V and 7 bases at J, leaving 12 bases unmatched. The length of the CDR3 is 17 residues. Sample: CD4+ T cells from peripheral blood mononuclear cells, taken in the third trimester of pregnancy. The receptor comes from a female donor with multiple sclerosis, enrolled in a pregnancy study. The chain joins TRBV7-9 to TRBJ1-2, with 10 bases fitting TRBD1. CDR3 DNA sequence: TGTGCCAGCAGCTTAGTACGTCGAGACAGGGGGCAAGGTGGCTACACCTTC. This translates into CASSLVRRDRGQGGYTF.